The clone carrying this T cell receptor beta chain has just a few counts. With a duration under 2 months, the hyperthyroidism was newly diagnosed in patients aged 18 to 65. PBMCs were sourced from more than 9 ml fresh peripheral blood. The sample originates from a study of T cells in Graves' hyperthyroidism and ophthalmopathy. It was RNA transcripts that yielded the amplified TCR beta CDR3 regions. The HTBI primer set drove a first-round RT-PCR of the TCR CDR3. TCRdb recomputed calls from the multiplex PCR reads with MiXCR, one row per CDR3 protein. This sample yields a few hundred thousand distinct CDR3 sequences, of which about 18% are seen a single time; about 4% belongs to the top ten. The V end lost 4 bases, the J end lost 0 bases, and 10 bases lay between the germline ends. CDR1 is MNHEY and CDR2 is SVGEGT in the germline V gene. CDR3 length: 15 residues.

This TCR was sampled from a woman in her late teens or twenties with Graves' hyperthyroidism. V is TRBV6-2 or TRBV6-3 and J is TRBJ1-5; no definite D call. What was sequenced was blood. The DNA of the CDR3 is TGTGCCAGCAGTTTGACGACCGATAGCAATCAGCCCCAGCATTTT. It yields the protein CASSLTTDSNQPQHF.